The text below deals with one T cell receptor beta chain. Its matching antigen is unknown. The data derive from a study of molecular identifiers for immune sequencing clone quantification. General observations from the study: Spiked Jurkat TCR RNA from one cell was reportedly detectable among about 1 million naive cells.

This CDR3 has 13 residues. Germline V gene sequence: CDR1 SEHNR, CDR2 FQNEAQ (reference sequence). Trimming took off 3 bases at V and 6 bases at J, with 9 bases between the two ends. Previously reported methods and listed TCR primers produced the bulk TCR libraries. TCRdb used MiXCR to reprocess the PCR reads, holding one entry per CDR3 protein. Of approximately 550,000 distinct CDR3 sequences in the sample, around 23% were seen once. A CD8+CD4-CCR7+CD45RA+ phenotype served as the sorting definition for naive CD8 T cells. J is TRBJ2-1 and V is TRBV7-9, with D perhaps assigned TRBD1 or TRBD2 (5 bases each). The sequence derives from a human donor in good health. Some libraries in this study had Jurkat cell RNA spiked in. Material for sequencing was naive CD8+ T cells from blood, with Jurkat cell RNA spiked in. Subset indicated: FACS-sorted CD8+CD4-CCR7+CD45RA+ naive T cells. CDR3 amino acids: CASSLAGTNEQFF. In DNA form, the CDR3 reads TGTGCCAGCAGCTTGGCAGGGACCAATGAGCAGTTCTTC.